What follows is one TCR beta chain and its context. This record belongs to a study of shared clonotypes between healthy human individuals. Clones were sequenced by immunoSEQ multiplex PCR, and TCRdb holds only the in-frame ones, with some missing. The sample carries millions of clones, roughly nine tenths recorded once. Trimming shortened V by 0 bases and J by 1 base, and 23 bases separated the two germline ends. The CDR3 contains 20 residues. The germline V gene encodes CDR1 LGHNA and CDR2 YSLEER. The V gene is TRBV4-3, the J gene TRBJ2-3; D perhaps matches TRBD2 (6 bases). This TCR derives from a man aged 18 to 30 in good health. The specimen sequenced was naive CD4+ T cells sorted from blood. Subset noted: CD45RA+ positively selected. CDR3 region: CASSQEIAAGQVLRTDTQYF. CDR3 DNA: TGCGCCAGCAGCCAAGAAATAGCGGCGGGGCAGGTTTTGCGCACAGATACGCAGTATTTT.